This TCR beta chain was sequenced in a study of blood T cell repertoires in COVID-19. Study-level background: Whether acute or convalescent, the COVID-19 samples came from the United States, Italy and Spain.

Some clones are missing from TCRdb's copy, which holds only in-frame ones; the method was immunoSEQ multiplex PCR. Of around 230,000 clones listed, 65% to 90% were seen once; the top ten hold around 5.5%. Patients from Seattle were sampled longitudinally, starting during active infection. Germline assignment: CDR1 SGHAT and CDR2 FQNNGV. V gave up 5 bases and J gave up 1 base, with 11 bases separating them. This CDR3 comprises 15 residues. The source material was peripheral blood. This chain uses TRBV11-2 with TRBJ2-2, with D perhaps TRBD1 (5 bases). This receptor was obtained from a man between 45 and 60 years old with COVID-19, enrolled during active disease. Written as DNA, the CDR3 is TGTGCCAGCAGCGAGACGCAGGGGAACACCGGGGAGCTGTTTTTT. This sequence encodes CASSETQGNTGELFF.